One sample yielded the 26 T cell receptor beta chains listed below, sequenced in a study of blood T cell repertoires in COVID-19. Produced via immunoSEQ multiplex PCR; TCRdb's table is partial and in-frame only. The sample consists of around 250,000 clones, roughly 90% of them appearing once. The sequenced sample consisted of peripheral blood. The receptor source for this set is a woman aged 55-75 years with COVID-19, enrolled during active disease.

The chain couples TRBV6-6 to TRBJ1-1; D unresolved. V was shortened by 2 bases and J by 7 bases, with 8 bases between the two germline ends. Germline assignment: CDR1 MNHNY and CDR2 SVGAGI (reference sequence). The CDR3 runs to 12 residues. The CDR3 DNA reads as TGTGCCAGCAGTTACGCGATTTTTGAAGCTTTCTTT. It is translated as CASSYAIFEAFF.

V is TRBV4-3 and J is TRBJ1-1; TRBD1 is a possible D gene (5 bases). Germline CDR1 is LGHNA and CDR2 is YSLEER. The V and J ends lost 4 bases and 6 bases respectively, with 12 bases between them. The CDR3 runs to 13 residues. Here the CDR3 reads CASSPPGTAEAFF. CDR3 DNA sequence: TGCGCCAGCAGCCCCCCTGGGACTGCTGAAGCTTTCTTT.

The rearrangement links TRBV9 to TRBJ1-1; 8 bases are shared with TRBD1. V trimming: 2 bases; J trimming: 3 bases; junction bases outside the gene matches: 9. The germline V gene has CDR1 SGDLS and CDR2 YYNGEE. The CDR3 runs 16 residues. In DNA form, the CDR3 reads TGTGCCAGCAGCGTCCCGCAAGACAGGGGAGACACTGAAGCTTTCTTT. It yields the protein CASSVPQDRGDTEAFF.

This clone was observed a single time. This chain links TRBV3-1 (or the pseudogene TRBV3-2) with TRBJ1-3; TRBD1 matches at 7 bases. Germline-derived CDR1 and CDR2 are LGHDT and YNNKEL (reference sequence). There are 16 residues in the CDR3. Losses at the gene ends were 4 bases for V and 0 bases for J; bases not matched to a gene: 6. CDR3 residues: CASSPSGTVSGNTIYF. Here the CDR3 DNA reads TGTGCCAGCAGCCCGAGTGGGACAGTCTCTGGAAACACCATATATTTT.

The chain links TRBV10-3 to TRBJ2-7, with D perhaps matching TRBD1 (6 bases). The V gene's germline CDR1 is ENHRY and CDR2 SYGVKD. V gave up 3 bases and J gave up 1 base, with 19 bases separating them. The CDR3 is 17 amino acids. The CDR3: CAISDPQGKGGSYEQYF. DNA of the CDR3: TGTGCCATCAGTGATCCACAGGGAAAAGGGGGATCCTACGAGCAGTACTTC.

The chain is built from TRBV25-1 and TRBJ2-1, with 7 bases lining up with TRBD1. V trimming: 8 bases; J trimming: 9 bases; junction bases outside the gene matches: 16. Germline-derived CDR1 and CDR2 are MGHDK and SYGVNS. The CDR3 is 15 residues long. The CDR3 DNA reads TGTGCCAGCGAAAGCGAGGGGGCGCCTACAACTGAGCAGTTCTTC. Amino acids: CASESEGAPTTEQFF.

This chain links TRBV12-3 or TRBV12-4 with TRBJ2-7; 11 bases line up with TRBD2. The J segment lost 7 bases and the V segment lost 2 bases, leaving 1 base of the junction unmatched. The length of the CDR3 is 13 residues. The CDR3 nucleotides read TGTGCCAGCAGTTTAAGACTAGCGGGGGAGCAGTACTTC. The encoded protein is CASSLRLAGEQYF.

This rearrangement joins TRBV11-2 to TRBJ1-3; possible D gene TRBD1, 6 bases. Trimming pared 2 bases from V and 0 bases from J, leaving 17 bases between. Germline V gene lookup returns CDR1 SGHAT and CDR2 FQNNGV. The CDR3 extends over 18 amino acids. CDR3 DNA sequence: TGTGCCAGCAGCTTATTAAACAGGGATCTCTTCTCTGGAAACACCATATATTTT. This codes for CASSLLNRDLFSGNTIYF. The full variable domain, with the rest looked up from reference TRBV11-2 and TRBJ1-3, is EAGVAQSPRYKIIEKRQSVAFWCNPISGHATLYWYQQILGQGPKLLIQFQNNGVVDDSQLPKDRFSAERLKGVDSTLKIQPAKLEDSAVYLCASSLLNRDLFSGNTIYFGEGSWLTVV.

The chain uses TRBV29-1 and TRBJ1-1; the D is unclear. Trimming removed 3 bases from V and 11 bases from J, with 16 bases in between. The CDR3 is made up of 12 amino acids. Germline V gene sequence: CDR1 SQVTM, CDR2 ANQGSEA. DNA for the CDR3: TGCAGCGTTGACCCCGCGAGAGGGAACGCTTTCTTT. Translating it yields CSVDPARGNAFF.

The rearrangement uses TRBV5-6 and TRBJ1-6; TRBD1 matches at 7 bases. J gave up 4 bases and V 0 bases, and 4 bases lay outside the gene matches. The CDR3 extends over 16 amino acids. From germline, CDR1 is SGHDT and CDR2 YYEEEE. CDR3 bases: TGTGCCAGCAGCTTGGACAGGGGCCTATATAATTCACCCCTCCACTTT. Translated: CASSLDRGLYNSPLHF.

The chain has TRBV5-1 and TRBJ2-5, with D possibly TRBD1 on 8 matching bases. The V end lost 4 bases, the J end lost 5 bases, and 27 bases lay between the germline ends. This CDR3 comprises 18 residues. Germline assignment: CDR1 SGHRS and CDR2 YFSETQ. CDR3 amino acids: CASSPHHPDREGKETQYF. For the CDR3, the DNA is TGCGCCAGCAGCCCCCACCACCCGGACAGGGAGGGTAAGGAGACCCAGTACTTC. The whole variable domain, remainder taken from reference TRBV5-1 and TRBJ2-5, is KAGVTQTPRYLIKTRGQQVTLSCSPISGHRSVSWYQQTPGQGLQFLFEYFSETQRNKGNFPGRFSGRQFSNSRSEMNVSTLELGDSALYLCASSPHHPDREGKETQYFGPGTRLLVL.

The chain recombines TRBV6-5 with TRBJ1-4, with no clear D. The CDR3 runs 11 residues. V lost 10 bases and J 8 bases, leaving 11 bases between the germline ends. Germline CDR1 MNHEY, CDR2 SVGAGI. The CDR3 DNA reads TGTGCCACCCAGCGGGGAGAAAAACTGTTTTTT. Its translation is CATQRGEKLFF.

The chain employs TRBV29-1 and TRBJ1-1; D is uncertain. CDR1 is SQVTM, CDR2 ANQGSEA, per germline. The CDR3 sequence is 12 residues long. Trimming pared 8 bases from V and 3 bases from J, leaving 13 bases between. The CDR3 reads CSTSRGDTEAFF. The CDR3 DNA reads as TGCAGCACCTCTCGCGGGGACACTGAAGCTTTCTTT.

The chain employs TRBV10-3 and TRBJ2-2; a possible D gene is TRBD1 (6 bases). V was shortened by 6 bases and J by 5 bases, with 13 bases between the two germline ends. From germline, CDR1 is ENHRY and CDR2 SYGVKD. The CDR3 is made up of 14 amino acids. The CDR3 DNA reads as TGTGCCATCAGAGCAGCAGGGGAGACCGGGGAGCTGTTTTTT. Translating it yields CAIRAAGETGELFF.

The rearrangement uses TRBV5-1 and TRBJ1-6, with no clear D. Per the germline V gene, CDR1 is SGHRS and CDR2 is YFSETQ. V was pared by 4 bases and J by 6 bases, with 11 bases between. The CDR3 is 14 amino acids. Here the CDR3 DNA reads TGCGCCAGCAGCACTACATCGTCTAATTCACCCCTCCACTTT. It translates to CASSTTSSNSPLHF.

The genes are TRBV12-3 or TRBV12-4 and TRBJ2-5, with D unresolved. This CDR3 has 13 residues. Trimming took off 6 bases at V and 4 bases at J, with 12 bases between the two ends. DNA for the CDR3: TGTGCCAGCAGCCGCATAGCCCGAGAGACCCAGTACTTC. Translating it yields CASSRIARETQYF.

This sequence joins TRBV5-1 and TRBJ1-3; 9 bases agree with TRBD1. The J segment lost 0 bases and the V segment lost 6 bases, leaving 7 bases of the junction unmatched. Germline CDR1 and CDR2: SGHRS and YFSETQ. CDR3 length: 16 amino acids. The CDR3 region is CASMPGQGSSGNTIYF. Here the CDR3 DNA reads TGCGCCAGCATGCCGGGACAGGGATCCTCTGGAAACACCATATATTTT.

The chain has TRBV3-1 (or the pseudogene TRBV3-2) and TRBJ1-6; TRBD1 is a possible D gene (5 bases). The germline V and J ends were trimmed by 8 bases and 4 bases, with 12 bases remaining between them. Germline V gene lookup returns CDR1 LGHDT and CDR2 YNNKEL (reference sequence). This CDR3 comprises 14 residues. CDR3 in amino acids: CASRPGGYNSPLHF. Here the CDR3 DNA reads TGTGCCAGCCGCCCCGGGGGATATAATTCACCCCTCCACTTT.

Concerning this clone itself: A junction end diverges from the germline sequence, so it may reflect a read error. The chain is built from TRBV3-1 (or the pseudogene TRBV3-2) and TRBJ1-6; D is undetermined. Germline CDR1 reads LGHDT; CDR2 reads YNNKEL (reference sequence). The CDR3 loop spans 16 amino acids. The CDR3: CASSQVPAQPNSPPHF. CDR3 in DNA: TGTGCCAGCAGCCAAGTTCCCGCTCAACCTAATTCACCCCCCCACTTT.

This clone was found a few times. The V call is TRBV10-3, the J call TRBJ1-2; 9 bases line up with TRBD1. With 10 bases clipped from V and 6 bases from J, the junction kept 9 bases outside the gene matches. This CDR3 comprises 13 residues. Germline loops: CDR1 ENHRY, CDR2 SYGVKD. This CDR3 is CATTATGGDGYTF. CDR3 DNA sequence: TGTGCCACCACCGCCACAGGGGGCGATGGCTACACCTTC.

V is TRBV2 and J is TRBJ1-2, with 9 bases matching TRBD1. The CDR3 extends over 17 amino acids. Losses at the gene ends were 5 bases for V and 2 bases for J; bases not matched to a gene: 12. Germline V gives CDR1 SNHLY, CDR2 FYNNEI. This chain's CDR3 is CASSPPTGGRGNYGYTF. The CDR3 nucleotides are TGTGCCAGCAGTCCACCGACAGGGGGGAGAGGCAACTATGGCTACACCTTC.

This sequence joins TRBV5-1 and TRBJ1-3; tentative D call: TRBD1 (5 bases). Trimming removed 0 bases at V and 4 bases at J, with 11 bases between. Looked up from germline, CDR1 is SGHRS and CDR2 is YFSETQ. The CDR3 is made up of 15 amino acids. The CDR3, as DNA: TGCGCCAGCAGCTTGGAAGGGGCGAGAGGAAACACCATATATTTT. Its translation is CASSLEGARGNTIYF.

The V gene is TRBV4-2, the J gene TRBJ1-2; no reliable D call. The V end was cut by 0 bases, the J end by 5 bases, with 10 bases between. This CDR3 comprises 14 residues. Germline CDR1 is LGHNA and CDR2 is YNFKEQ. The CDR3 nucleotides read TGTGCCAGCAGCCAAGATACGGAGAATTATGGCTACACCTTC. It specifies CASSQDTENYGYTF.

The chain links TRBV5-1 to TRBJ1-6; D possibly corresponds to TRBD1 (5 bases). The V gene lost 1 base and the J gene lost 7 bases, with 15 bases spanning the gap. The CDR3 is 16 residues long. CDR1 and CDR2 (germline): SGHRS, YFSETQ. CDR3 coding DNA: TGCGCCAGCAGCTTGAACCGGGCCGGGGGGAATTCACCCCTCCACTTT. Residues: CASSLNRAGGNSPLHF.

This chain connects TRBV5-4 to TRBJ2-7, with TRBD2 matching 8 bases. Germline-derived CDR1 and CDR2 are SGHNT and YYREEE (reference sequence). V was clipped by 3 bases and J by 1 base; unmatched bases: 9. The CDR3 spans 16 residues. In DNA, the CDR3 is TGTGCCAGCAGCTCATACGTACGGGGGGGGTCCTACGAGCAGTACTTC. Protein: CASSSYVRGGSYEQYF.

The chain combines TRBV7-2 with TRBJ1-6; D ambiguous. This CDR3 is 17 amino acids long. Germline loops: CDR1 SGHTA, CDR2 FQGNSA. V was cut by 3 bases and J by 8 bases, with 20 bases left in between. CDR3 nucleotide sequence: TGTGCCAGCAGCTTTGGGCCCGGCGGGCTTCGGGATTCACCCCTCCACTTT. Protein product: CASSFGPGGLRDSPLHF.